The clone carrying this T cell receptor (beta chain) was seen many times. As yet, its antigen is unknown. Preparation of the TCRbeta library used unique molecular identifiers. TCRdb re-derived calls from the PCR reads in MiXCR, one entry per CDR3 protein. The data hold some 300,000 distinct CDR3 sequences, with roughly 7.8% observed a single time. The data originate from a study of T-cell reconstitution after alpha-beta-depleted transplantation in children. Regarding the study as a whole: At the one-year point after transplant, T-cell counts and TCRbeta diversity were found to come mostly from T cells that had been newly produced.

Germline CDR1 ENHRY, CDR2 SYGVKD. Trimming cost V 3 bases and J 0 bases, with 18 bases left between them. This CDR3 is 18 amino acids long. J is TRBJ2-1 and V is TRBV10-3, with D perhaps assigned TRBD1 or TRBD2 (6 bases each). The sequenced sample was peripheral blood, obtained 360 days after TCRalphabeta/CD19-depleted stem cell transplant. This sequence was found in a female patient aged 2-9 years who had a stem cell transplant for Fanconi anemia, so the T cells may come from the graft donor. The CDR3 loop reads CAISDGSRGASSYNEQFF. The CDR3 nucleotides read TGTGCCATCAGTGACGGTTCGAGGGGGGCCAGCTCCTACAATGAGCAGTTCTTC.